This T cell receptor beta chain was found in a study of blood T cells in healthy people across ages. This CDR3 spans 17 amino acids. V gave up 0 bases and J gave up 6 bases, with 19 bases separating them. Germline CDR1 reads MNHEY; CDR2 reads SVGAGI. No fewer than 5.5 micrograms of total RNA were isolated from every sample. Using a J-beta primer mix together with a sample-barcoded 5' primer, a second PCR was run for about 7 to 12 cycles. In TCRdb, the 5' RACE reads were re-called with MiXCR into one record per CDR3 protein. The sample records over 1,200,000 distinct CDR3 sequences, 59% being singletons.

This chain joins TRBV6-5 and TRBJ2-3, with a possible D match to TRBD2 (5 bases). This TCR was sampled from a man between 18 and 29 years old in good health. The sequencing sample was made of blood. DNA of the CDR3: TGTGCCAGCAGTTACTCGTCTCCGGGGAGAAGTAGGGATACGCAGTATTTT. Its translation is CASSYSSPGRSRDTQYF.